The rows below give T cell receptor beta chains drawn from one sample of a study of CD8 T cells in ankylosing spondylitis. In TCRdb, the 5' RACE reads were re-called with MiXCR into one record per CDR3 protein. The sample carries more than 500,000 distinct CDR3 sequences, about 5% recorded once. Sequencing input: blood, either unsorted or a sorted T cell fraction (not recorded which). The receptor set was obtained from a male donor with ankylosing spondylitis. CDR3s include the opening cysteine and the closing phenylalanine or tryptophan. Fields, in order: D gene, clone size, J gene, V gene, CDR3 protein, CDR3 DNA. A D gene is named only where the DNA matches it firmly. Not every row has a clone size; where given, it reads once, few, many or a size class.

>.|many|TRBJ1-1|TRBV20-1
CSARDDRHEAFF
TGCAGTGCTAGAGACGACAGGCATGAAGCTTTCTTT
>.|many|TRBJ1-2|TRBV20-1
CSSSNRGGYYGYTF
TGCAGCTCATCCAACCGGGGGGGGTACTATGGCTACACCTTC
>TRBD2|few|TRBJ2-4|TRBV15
CATSRDMAGGNIQYF
TGTGCCACCAGCAGAGATATGGCGGGAGGGAACATTCAGTACTTC
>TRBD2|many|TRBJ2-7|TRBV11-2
CASSSGLAGIYEQYF
TGTGCCAGCAGCTCGGGACTAGCGGGGATTTACGAGCAGTACTTC
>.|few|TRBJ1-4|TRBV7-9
CASSLDWAAGKLFF
TGTGCCAGCAGCTTAGATTGGGCGGCGGGAAAACTGTTTTTT
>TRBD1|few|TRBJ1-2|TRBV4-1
CASSQEGQGVLSPGYTF
TGCGCCAGCAGCCAAGAGGGACAGGGTGTTTTAAGTCCTGGCTACACCTTC
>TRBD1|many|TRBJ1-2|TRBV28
CASSRTRTGVYGYTF
TGTGCCAGCAGTAGAACCAGGACAGGAGTCTATGGCTACACCTTC
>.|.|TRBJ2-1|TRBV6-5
CASSYYVSSYNEQFF
TGTGCCAGCAGTTACTACGTAAGCTCCTACAATGAGCAGTTCTTC
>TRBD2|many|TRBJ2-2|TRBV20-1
CSARPSGSNTGELFF
TGCAGTGCTAGACCTAGCGGGAGTAACACCGGGGAGCTGTTTTTT
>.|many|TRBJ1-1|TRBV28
CASSLWAAMNTEAFF
TGTGCCAGCAGTTTATGGGCCGCGATGAACACTGAAGCTTTCTTT
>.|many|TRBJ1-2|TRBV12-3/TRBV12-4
CAVQAYPNYGYTF
TGTGCCGTACAGGCCTACCCTAACTATGGCTACACCTTC
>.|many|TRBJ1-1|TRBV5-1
CASSYLQGGTEAFF
TGCGCCAGCAGCTACCTACAGGGTGGCACTGAAGCTTTCTTT
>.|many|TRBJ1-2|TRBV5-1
CASSFDRRGYTF
TGCGCCAGCAGCTTCGACCGAAGAGGCTACACCTTC
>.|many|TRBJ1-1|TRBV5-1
CASSLEQGTEAFF
TGCGCCAGCAGCTTAGAACAGGGAACTGAAGCTTTCTTT
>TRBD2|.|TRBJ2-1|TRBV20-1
CSASLGTSGPNEQFF
TGCAGTGCCAGTTTAGGGACTAGCGGACCCAATGAGCAGTTCTTC
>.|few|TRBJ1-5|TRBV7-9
CASSLGGPRNQPQHF
TGTGCCAGCAGCTTAGGCGGTCCTCGCAATCAGCCCCAGCATTTT
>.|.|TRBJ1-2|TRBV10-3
CAISQGPRSGYTF
TGTGCCATCAGTCAGGGGCCCCGAAGTGGCTACACCTTC
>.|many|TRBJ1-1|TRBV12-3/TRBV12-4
CASSLDRSEAFF
TGTGCCAGCAGTTTAGACCGGAGTGAAGCTTTCTTT
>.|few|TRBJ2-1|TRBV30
CAWSVGSGVYNEQFF
TGTGCCTGGAGTGTAGGGTCAGGGGTCTACAATGAGCAGTTCTTC
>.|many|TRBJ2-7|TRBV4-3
CASSQGVGSSGYEQYF
TGCGCCAGCAGCCAAGGGGTTGGGTCTTCGGGGTACGAGCAGTACTTC
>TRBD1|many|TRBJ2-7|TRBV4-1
CASSQDEGRDRGSYEQYF
TGCGCCAGCAGCCAAGACGAAGGACGGGACAGGGGCTCCTACGAGCAGTACTTC
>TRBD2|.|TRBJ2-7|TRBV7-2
CASSFAGLEAYEQYF
TGTGCCAGCAGCTTCGCCGGACTAGAGGCCTACGAGCAGTACTTC
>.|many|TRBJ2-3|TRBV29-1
CSVDSGPLTDTQYF
TGCAGCGTTGACTCGGGACCCCTCACAGATACGCAGTATTTT
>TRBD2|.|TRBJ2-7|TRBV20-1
CCARFTSSGSYRHEQYF
TGCTGTGCTAGATTCACCTCGAGCGGGAGCTATCGTCACGAGCAGTACTTC
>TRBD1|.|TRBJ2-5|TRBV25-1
CASDAWDRGPQETQYF
TGTGCCAGTGATGCCTGGGACAGGGGGCCCCAAGAGACCCAGTACTTC
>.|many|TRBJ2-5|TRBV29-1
CSGGRAQETQYF
TGCAGCGGGGGTCGCGCGCAAGAGACCCAGTACTTC
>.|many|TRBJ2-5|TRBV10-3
CAISDRGETQYF
TGTGCCATCAGTGACAGGGGTGAGACCCAGTACTTC
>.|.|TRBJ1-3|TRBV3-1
CTSISTVGHVSGNTIYF
TGTACCAGCATTTCTACAGTGGGACACGTCTCTGGAAACACCATATATTTT
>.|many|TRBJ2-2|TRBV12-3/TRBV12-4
CASSRRDVAGELFF
TGTGCCAGCAGTCGACGGGACGTGGCTGGGGAGCTGTTTTTT
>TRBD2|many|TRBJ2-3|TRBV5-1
CASSHSGTSTDTQYF
TGCGCCAGCAGCCATAGCGGGACCAGCACAGATACGCAGTATTTT
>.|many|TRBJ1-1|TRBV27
CASKLGQMNTEAFF
TGTGCCAGCAAGCTTGGACAAATGAACACTGAAGCTTTCTTT
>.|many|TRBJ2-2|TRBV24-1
CATRGRTGELFF
TGTGCCACCAGGGGCCGTACCGGGGAGCTGTTTTTT
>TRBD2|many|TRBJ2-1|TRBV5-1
CASSLGGGSPYNEQFF
TGCGCCAGCAGCTTGGGTGGCGGGAGTCCCTACAATGAGCAGTTCTTC
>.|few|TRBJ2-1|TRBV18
CASSPNVDGEQFF
TGTGCCAGCTCACCAAATGTCGACGGTGAGCAGTTCTTC